This TCR beta chain was identified in a study of PD-1 blockade in classical Hodgkin lymphoma. In every patient, relapse followed autologous stem cell transplantation, while exposure to brentuximab vedotin differed. The data were produced by immunoSEQ multiplex PCR, yet TCRdb's version contains in-frame clones alone and is incomplete. The sample holds some 12,000 clones, less than 80% seen once. CDR3 length: 14 residues. V gave up 0 bases and J gave up 6 bases, with 9 bases separating them. Germline V gene data show CDR1 as ENHRY and CDR2 as SYGVKD. The receptor was derived from a human donor with classical Hodgkin lymphoma. Sequences were derived from peripheral blood mononuclear cells (PBMCs), sampled at baseline. The chain couples TRBV10-3 to TRBJ2-1; D is possibly TRBD1 (5 bases). This chain's CDR3 is CAISESGAANEQFF. The CDR3 nucleotides are TGTGCCATCAGTGAGTCAGGGGCAGCCAATGAGCAGTTCTTC.